These T cell receptor beta chains were read from a single sample in a study of cytomegalovirus exposure and HLA in healthy donors. Repertoires were generated with immunoSEQ multiplex PCR, while TCRdb's copy carries only in-frame clones and drops some. The sample records 160,000 or so clones, roughly 80% being singletons. Sequencing was carried out using PBMCs. Every receptor here comes from a man between 45 and 60 years old in good health and CMV-seropositive. The CDR3 runs from the conserved cysteine through the conserved F or W. A D gene is named only where the DNA matches it firmly. Some rows mark clone size as missing; the rest say once, few, many or name a class of expanded clone.

D: .
size: few
V: TRBV7-2
J: TRBJ2-1
DNA: TGTGCCAGCAGCTCCCCATACAATGAGCAGTTCTTC
CDR3: CASSSPYNEQFF

D: TRBD2
size: .
V: TRBV11-2
J: TRBJ2-1
DNA: TGTGCCAGCAGCTTAGATGCCCTAGCGGGGAGGGCCCCCTACAATGAGCAGTTCTTC
CDR3: CASSLDALAGRAPYNEQFF

D: .
size: .
V: TRBV5-4
J: TRBJ1-5
DNA: TGTGCCAGCAGCTTTATGGAACAGCTTAATAGCAATCAGCCCCAGCATTTT
CDR3: CASSFMEQLNSNQPQHF

D: .
size: .
V: TRBV2
J: TRBJ1-2
DNA: TGTGCCAGCAGGGTAGACTATGGCTACACCTTC
CDR3: CASRVDYGYTF

D: .
size: .
V: TRBV5-8
J: TRBJ1-1
DNA: TGTGCCAGCAGCTTGCAGTACAGATCGAACACTGAAGCTTTCTTT
CDR3: CASSLQYRSNTEAFF

D: .
size: .
V: TRBV28
J: TRBJ2-1
DNA: TGTGCCAGCATTTCAGGGGGGCCGAGAAATGAGCAGTTCTTC
CDR3: CASISGGPRNEQFF

D: .
size: few
V: TRBV4-3
J: TRBJ1-5
DNA: TGCGCCAGCAGCCATCGGGATCAGCCCCAGCATTTT
CDR3: CASSHRDQPQHF

D: TRBD2
size: .
V: TRBV29-1
J: TRBJ2-2
DNA: TGCAGCGTTGCTCGGAGCGGGGGTTCTGGTCACGGGGAGCTGTTTTTT
CDR3: CSVARSGGSGHGELFF

D: TRBD1
size: few
V: TRBV29-1
J: TRBJ1-1
DNA: TGCAGCGTTCAGGGGGCGCGTTTTGCTGAAGCTTTCTTT
CDR3: CSVQGARFAEAFF

D: .
size: .
V: TRBV6-5
J: TRBJ2-7
DNA: TGTGCCAGCAGTTCGGACTATTTTTCTTCGTCCTACGAGCAGTACTTC
CDR3: CASSSDYFSSSYEQYF

D: TRBD2
size: few
V: TRBV9
J: TRBJ2-1
DNA: TGTGCCAGCAGCGTAGCTGGCGGGGGGGTTAATGAGCAGTTCTTC
CDR3: CASSVAGGGVNEQFF

D: TRBD1
size: .
V: TRBV11-2
J: TRBJ2-5
DNA: TGTGCCAGCAGCTTAGATCTGTGGGCAGGGGGAGAGACCCAGTACTTC
CDR3: CASSLDLWAGGETQYF

D: .
size: .
V: TRBV7-7
J: TRBJ2-1
DNA: TGTGCCAGCAGCCCAGGGACTGCCTTGATTAATGAGCAGTTCTTC
CDR3: CASSPGTALINEQFF

D: TRBD1
size: .
V: TRBV2
J: TRBJ1-6
DNA: TGTGCCAGCAGTCCGGACAGGGGGAGCTCACCCCTCCACTTT
CDR3: CASSPDRGSSPLHF

D: .
size: .
V: TRBV29-1
J: TRBJ2-5
DNA: TGCAGCGTTGAAAGCGGAGAGACCCAGTACTTC
CDR3: CSVESGETQYF

D: TRBD1
size: .
V: TRBV9
J: TRBJ2-7
DNA: TGTGCCAGCAGCGATGGGGTCGGGACAGGGGCCTACGAGCAGTACTTC
CDR3: CASSDGVGTGAYEQYF

D: TRBD1
size: few
V: TRBV6-6
J: TRBJ2-5
DNA: TGTGCCAGCAGTCCGGGGACAGGGAGACTCCAAGAGACCCAGTACTTC
CDR3: CASSPGTGRLQETQYF

D: .
size: few
V: TRBV4-3
J: TRBJ1-2
DNA: TGCGCCAGCAGCCAAGATCCCGTGGGGAGGGCGGGTGGCTACACCTTC
CDR3: CASSQDPVGRAGGYTF

D: .
size: .
V: TRBV7-2
J: TRBJ2-3
DNA: TGTGCCAGCAGCTTAGACAGGGCCACAGATACGCAGTATTTT
CDR3: CASSLDRATDTQYF

D: TRBD1
size: few
V: TRBV4-1
J: TRBJ2-3
DNA: TGCGCCAGCAGCCAAGATGGGACAGTCATTGGTACGCAGTATTTT
CDR3: CASSQDGTVIGTQYF